This T cell receptor (beta chain) was found in a study of blood T cell repertoires in COVID-19. The CDR3 spans 15 residues. Libraries were prepared by immunoSEQ multiplex PCR; TCRdb keeps only in-frame clonotypes and omits some of them. The sample holds about 230,000 clones, roughly nine tenths seen once. The sequenced sample was PBMCs or T cells enriched from blood (not recorded which). The rearrangement links TRBV21-1 to TRBJ1-1; TRBD1, the D gene given by the table, was not confirmed from the DNA. TRBV21-1 is noted as a pseudogene. This sequence was found in a woman aged 45-65 years in a cohort exposed to, infected with or recovered from COVID-19 (not recorded which). In DNA, the CDR3 is TGTGCCAGCAGCAAAGAGGTCCAGGGGGGAACTGAAGCTTTCTTT. It is translated as CASSKEVQGGTEAFF.